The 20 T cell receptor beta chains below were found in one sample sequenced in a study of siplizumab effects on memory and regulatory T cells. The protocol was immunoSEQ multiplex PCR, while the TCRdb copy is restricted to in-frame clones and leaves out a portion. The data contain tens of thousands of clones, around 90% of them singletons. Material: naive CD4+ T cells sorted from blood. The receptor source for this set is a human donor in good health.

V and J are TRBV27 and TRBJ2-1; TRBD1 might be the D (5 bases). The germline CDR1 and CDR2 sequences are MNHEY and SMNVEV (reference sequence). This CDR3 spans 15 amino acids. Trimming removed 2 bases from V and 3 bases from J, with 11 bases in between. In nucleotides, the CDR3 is TGTGCCAGCAGTTTACGGACAAACCTCTACAATGAGCAGTTCTTC. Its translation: CASSLRTNLYNEQFF.

The CDR3 DNA is TGTGCCAGCTCCCCAACGCAGCAATCCTACGAGCAGTACTTC. Protein product: CASSPTQQSYEQYF. This chain uses TRBV18 with TRBJ2-7, with D uncertain. Trimming pared 6 bases from V and 1 base from J, leaving 13 bases between. Germline CDR1 reads KGHSH; CDR2 reads LQKENI. This CDR3 has 14 amino acids.

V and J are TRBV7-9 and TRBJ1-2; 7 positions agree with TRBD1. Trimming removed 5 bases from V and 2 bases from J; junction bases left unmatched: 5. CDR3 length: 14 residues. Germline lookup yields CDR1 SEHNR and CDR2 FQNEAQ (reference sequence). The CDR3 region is CASSPGTVNYGYTF. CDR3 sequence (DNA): TGTGCCAGCAGCCCCGGGACAGTGAACTATGGCTACACCTTC.

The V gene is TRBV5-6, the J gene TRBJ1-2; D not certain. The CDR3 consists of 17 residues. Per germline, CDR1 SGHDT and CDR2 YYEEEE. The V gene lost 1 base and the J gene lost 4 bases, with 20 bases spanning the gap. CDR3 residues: CASSLRQPRELGYGYTF. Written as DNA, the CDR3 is TGTGCCAGCAGCTTGAGGCAGCCAAGGGAGCTAGGCTATGGCTACACCTTC.

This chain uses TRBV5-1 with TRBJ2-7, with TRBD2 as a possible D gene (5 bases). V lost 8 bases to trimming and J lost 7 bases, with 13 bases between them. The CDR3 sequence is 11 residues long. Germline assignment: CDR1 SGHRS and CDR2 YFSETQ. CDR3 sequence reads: CASRTGGEQYF. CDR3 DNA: TGCGCCAGTCGGACTGGCGGAGAGCAGTACTTC.

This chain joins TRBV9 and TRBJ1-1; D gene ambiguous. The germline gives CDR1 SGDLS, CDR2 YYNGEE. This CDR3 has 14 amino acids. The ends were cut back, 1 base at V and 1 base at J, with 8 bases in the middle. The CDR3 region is CASSVLVPNTEAFF. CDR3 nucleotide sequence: TGTGCCAGCAGCGTATTAGTTCCGAACACTGAAGCTTTCTTT.

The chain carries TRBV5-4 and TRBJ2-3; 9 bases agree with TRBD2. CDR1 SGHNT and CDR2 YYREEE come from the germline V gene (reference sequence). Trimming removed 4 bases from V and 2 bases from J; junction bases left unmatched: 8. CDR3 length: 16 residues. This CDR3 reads CASSGGAGGITDTQYF. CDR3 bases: TGTGCCAGCAGCGGGGGAGCGGGGGGAATCACAGATACGCAGTATTTT.

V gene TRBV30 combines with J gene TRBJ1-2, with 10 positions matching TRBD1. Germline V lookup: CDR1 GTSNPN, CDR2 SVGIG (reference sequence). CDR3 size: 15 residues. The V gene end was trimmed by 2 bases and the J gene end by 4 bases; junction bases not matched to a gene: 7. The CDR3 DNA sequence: TGTGCCTGGAGTAATGAGGGACAGGGGATCTATGGCTACACCTTC. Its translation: CAWSNEGQGIYGYTF.

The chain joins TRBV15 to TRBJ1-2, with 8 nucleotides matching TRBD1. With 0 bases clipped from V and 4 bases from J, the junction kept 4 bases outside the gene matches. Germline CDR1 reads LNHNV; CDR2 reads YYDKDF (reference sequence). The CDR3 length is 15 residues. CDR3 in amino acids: CATSREPGGAYGYTF. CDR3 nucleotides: TGTGCCACCAGCAGAGAGCCAGGGGGCGCCTATGGCTACACCTTC.

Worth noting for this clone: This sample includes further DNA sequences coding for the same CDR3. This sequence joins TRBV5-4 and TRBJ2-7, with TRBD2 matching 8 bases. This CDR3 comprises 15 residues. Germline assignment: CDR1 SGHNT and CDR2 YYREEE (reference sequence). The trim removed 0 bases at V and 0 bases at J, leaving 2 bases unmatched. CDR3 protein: CASSLGGGSSYEQYF. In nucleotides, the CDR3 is TGTGCCAGCAGCTTGGGCGGGGGGAGCTCCTACGAGCAGTACTTC.

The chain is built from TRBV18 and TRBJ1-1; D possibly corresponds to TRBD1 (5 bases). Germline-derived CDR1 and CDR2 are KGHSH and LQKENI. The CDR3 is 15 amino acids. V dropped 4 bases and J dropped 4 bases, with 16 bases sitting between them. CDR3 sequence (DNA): TGTGCCAGCTCACGACCGGGACTCCTTGGCACTGAAGCTTTCTTT. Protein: CASSRPGLLGTEAFF.

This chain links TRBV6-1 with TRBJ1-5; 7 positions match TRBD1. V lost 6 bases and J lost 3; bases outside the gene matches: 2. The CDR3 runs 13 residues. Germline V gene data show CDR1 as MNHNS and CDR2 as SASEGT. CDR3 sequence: CASRKGANQPQHF. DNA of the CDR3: TGTGCCAGCAGGAAGGGGGCCAATCAGCCCCAGCATTTT.

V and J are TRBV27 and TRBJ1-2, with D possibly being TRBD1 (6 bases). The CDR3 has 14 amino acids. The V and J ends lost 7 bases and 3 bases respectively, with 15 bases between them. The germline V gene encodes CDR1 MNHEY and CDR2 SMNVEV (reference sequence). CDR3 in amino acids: CASMAGGADYGYTF. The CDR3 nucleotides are TGTGCCAGCATGGCGGGGGGCGCGGACTATGGCTACACCTTC.

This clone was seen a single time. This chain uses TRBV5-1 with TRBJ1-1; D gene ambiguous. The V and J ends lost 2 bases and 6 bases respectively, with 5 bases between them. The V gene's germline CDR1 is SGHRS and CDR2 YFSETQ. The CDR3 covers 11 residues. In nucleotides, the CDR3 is TGCGCCAGCAGCTTTGGATCTGAAGCTTTCTTT. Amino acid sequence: CASSFGSEAFF.

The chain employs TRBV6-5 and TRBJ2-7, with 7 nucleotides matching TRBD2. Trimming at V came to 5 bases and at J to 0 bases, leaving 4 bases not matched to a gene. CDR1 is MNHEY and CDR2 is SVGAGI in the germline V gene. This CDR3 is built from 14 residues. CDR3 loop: CASSPSGYSYEQYF. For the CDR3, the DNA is TGTGCCAGCAGTCCTAGCGGCTACTCCTACGAGCAGTACTTC.

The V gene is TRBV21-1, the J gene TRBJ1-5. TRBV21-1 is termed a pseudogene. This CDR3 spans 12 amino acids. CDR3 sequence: CASSNPDQPQHF. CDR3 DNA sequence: TGTGCCAGCAGCAATCCCGACCAGCCCCAGCATTTT.

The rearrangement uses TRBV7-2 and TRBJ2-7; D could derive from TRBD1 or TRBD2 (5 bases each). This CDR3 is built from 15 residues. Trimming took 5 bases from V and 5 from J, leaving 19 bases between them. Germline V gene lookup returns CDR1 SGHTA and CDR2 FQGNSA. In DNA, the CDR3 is TGTGCCAGCAGCCGTTCCGGGGCCGGAGGAGACGAGCAGTACTTC. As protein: CASSRSGAGGDEQYF.

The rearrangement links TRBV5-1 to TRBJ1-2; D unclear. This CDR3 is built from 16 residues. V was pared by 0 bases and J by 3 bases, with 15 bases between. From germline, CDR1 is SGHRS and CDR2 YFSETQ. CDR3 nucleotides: TGCGCCAGCAGCTTGGGGACCGCCCTCTGGGACTATGGCTACACCTTC. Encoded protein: CASSLGTALWDYGYTF.

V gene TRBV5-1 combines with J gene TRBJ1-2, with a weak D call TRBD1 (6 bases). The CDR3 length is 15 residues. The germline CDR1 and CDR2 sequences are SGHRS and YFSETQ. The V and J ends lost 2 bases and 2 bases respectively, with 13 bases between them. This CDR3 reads CASSLQGLANYGYTF. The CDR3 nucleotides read TGCGCCAGCAGCTTACAGGGACTAGCGAACTATGGCTACACCTTC.

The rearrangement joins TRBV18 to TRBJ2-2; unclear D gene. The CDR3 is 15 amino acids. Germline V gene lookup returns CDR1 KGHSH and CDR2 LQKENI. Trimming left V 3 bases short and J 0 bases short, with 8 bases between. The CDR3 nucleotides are TGTGCCAGCTCACCGGACGCCTCGAACACCGGGGAGCTGTTTTTT. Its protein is CASSPDASNTGELFF. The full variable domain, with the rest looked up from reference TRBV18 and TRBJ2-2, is NAGVMQNPRHLVRRRGQEARLRCSPMKGHSHVYWYRQLPEEGLKFMVYLQKENIIDESGMPKERFSAEFPKEGPSILRIQQVVRGDSAAYFCASSPDASNTGELFFGEGSRLTVL.